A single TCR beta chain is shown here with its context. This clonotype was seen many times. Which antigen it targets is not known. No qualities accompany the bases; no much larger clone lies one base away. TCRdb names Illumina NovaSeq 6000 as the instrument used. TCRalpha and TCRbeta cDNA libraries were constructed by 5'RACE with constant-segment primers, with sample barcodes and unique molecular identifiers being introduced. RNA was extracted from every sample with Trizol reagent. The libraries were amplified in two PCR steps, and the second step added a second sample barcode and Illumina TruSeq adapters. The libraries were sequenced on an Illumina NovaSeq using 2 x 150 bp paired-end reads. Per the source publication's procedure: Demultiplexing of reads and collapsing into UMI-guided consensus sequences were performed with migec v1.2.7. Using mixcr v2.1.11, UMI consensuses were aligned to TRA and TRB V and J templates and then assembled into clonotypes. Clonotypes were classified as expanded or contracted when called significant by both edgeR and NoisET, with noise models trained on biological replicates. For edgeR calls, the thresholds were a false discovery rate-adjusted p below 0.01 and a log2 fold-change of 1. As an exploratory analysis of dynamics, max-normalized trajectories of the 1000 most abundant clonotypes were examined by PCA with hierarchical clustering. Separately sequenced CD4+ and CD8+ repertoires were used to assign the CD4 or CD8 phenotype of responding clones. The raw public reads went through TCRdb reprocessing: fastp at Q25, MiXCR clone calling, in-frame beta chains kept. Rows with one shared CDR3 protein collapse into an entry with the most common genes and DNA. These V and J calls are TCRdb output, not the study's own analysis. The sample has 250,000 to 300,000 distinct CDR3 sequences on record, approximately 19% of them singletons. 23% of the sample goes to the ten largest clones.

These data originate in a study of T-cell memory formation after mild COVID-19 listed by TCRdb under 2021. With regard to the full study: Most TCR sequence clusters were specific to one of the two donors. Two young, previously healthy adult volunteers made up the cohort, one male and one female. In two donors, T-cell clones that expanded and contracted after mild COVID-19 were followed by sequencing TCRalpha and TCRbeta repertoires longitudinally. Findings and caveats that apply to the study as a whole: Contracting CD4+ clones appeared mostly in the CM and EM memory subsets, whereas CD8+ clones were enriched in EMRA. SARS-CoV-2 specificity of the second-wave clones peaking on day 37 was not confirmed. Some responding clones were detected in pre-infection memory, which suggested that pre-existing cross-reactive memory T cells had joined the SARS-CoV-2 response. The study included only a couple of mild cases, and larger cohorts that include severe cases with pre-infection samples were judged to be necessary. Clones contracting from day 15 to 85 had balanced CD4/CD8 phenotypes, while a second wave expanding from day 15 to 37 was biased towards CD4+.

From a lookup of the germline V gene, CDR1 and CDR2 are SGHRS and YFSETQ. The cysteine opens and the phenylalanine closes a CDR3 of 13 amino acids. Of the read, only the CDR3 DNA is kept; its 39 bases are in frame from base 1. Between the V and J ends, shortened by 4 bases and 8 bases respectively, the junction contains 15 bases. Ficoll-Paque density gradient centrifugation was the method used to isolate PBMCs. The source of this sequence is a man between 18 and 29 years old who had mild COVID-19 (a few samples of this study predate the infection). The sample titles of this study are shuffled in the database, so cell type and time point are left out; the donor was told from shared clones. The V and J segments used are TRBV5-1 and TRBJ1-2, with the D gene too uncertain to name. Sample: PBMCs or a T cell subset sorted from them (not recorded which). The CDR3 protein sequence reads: CASSKLQLGGYTF. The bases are TGCGCCAGCAGCAAATTACAACTAGGCGGCTACACCTTC.